Described below is a single T cell receptor beta chain sequence and its context. This clone was picked up a small number of times. There is no known antigen for this receptor. No much larger clone exists at a distance of one base, and base qualities are not known. Via the germline V gene (reference sequence), CDR1 is SEHNR and CDR2 FQNEAQ. The germline V and J ends show losses of 2 bases and 3 bases respectively, and no gene match explains 6 bases of the junction. The CDR3 sequence holds 16 residues, the cysteine and phenylalanine included. The read is trimmed to its CDR3 DNA, 48 bases read in frame from base 1. This entry is derived from a study of OX40 agonist ivuxolimab in advanced cancers. The study in broad terms: Ivuxolimab was an agonistic, fully human IgG2 monoclonal antibody directed against OX40 (CD134), a costimulatory receptor. Prior anti-PD-1, anti-PD-L1 or anti-CTLA-4 therapy was permitted, and checkpoint inhibitors had been received by 40% to 50% of dose-escalation patients. In the dose-escalation cohort, more than 80% of patients were male, and the mean age was 60 years with a range of about 23 to 79. Peripheral TCRbeta sequencing was intended to test whether TCR sequence diversity was altered and clonal T-cell expansion was caused by ivuxolimab. Of the roughly 53 patients in dose escalation, about 19 had hepatocellular carcinoma, about 15 had melanoma, 9 had renal cell carcinoma and 9 had head and neck cancer. The paper reports the monotherapy dose-escalation portion (N ≈ 50 patients) of the phase I ivuxolimab trial. Intravenous ivuxolimab was administered to patients every 2 weeks at six dose levels: 0.01, 0.1, 0.3, 1.5, 3 and 10 mg/kg. Partial responses occurred in three dose-escalation patients: two with cutaneous melanoma and one with hepatocellular carcinoma.

To sequence the TCRbeta CDR3 region, genomic DNA was isolated from the sorted cells. TCRbeta CDR3 regions were sequenced using the immunoSEQ Assay. In its TCRdb copy, this immuneACCESS table keeps in-frame sequences only and misses some clones. Where compared with another copy, unresolved V genes explain less than half of these, and the others have no known cause. Here the sample has tens of thousands of clones; roughly 83% occur a single time. The biggest ten clones account for roughly a third of the sample. Patients with autoimmune disease history or receiving systemic immunosuppression were excluded from the trial. In every dose cohort, peripheral blood was drawn for TCR sequencing at baseline, cycle 4 day 1, and cycle 7 day 1. The samples were taken from a phase I, first-in-human, multicenter, open-label dose-escalation trial of ivuxolimab. Adults with locally advanced or metastatic head and neck squamous cell, hepatocellular, melanoma or renal cell carcinoma were enrolled in the trial. Before TCR sequencing, CD4+ T cells and CD8+ T cells were sorted from peripheral blood as separate populations.

Overall study results and their limits: At doses of 0.1 to 3.0 mg/kg, clonal expansion of both CD4+ and CD8+ T cells in blood was seen between baseline and week 6. In the 0.1-3.0 mg/kg groups, partial responders were among the patients with the lowest normalized peripheral clonal expansion, particularly in CD8+ T cells. The antigen specificity of the clonally expanded peripheral T cells was not determined. After ivuxolimab, CD8+ T cells had more expanded clones than CD4+ T cells on average. Low levels of normalized T-cell clonal expansion were also seen in some nonresponding patients.

In this chain, TRBV7-9 is recombined with TRBJ1-2; TRBD1 fits 10 bases in the junction. The TCR was taken from an adult with an advanced solid tumor such as melanoma, head and neck, liver or kidney cancer. Here the sequenced sample was CD4+ or CD8+ T cells sorted from blood, taken in a trial of the OX40 agonist ivuxolimab. CDR3 reads: CASSLSGQGDYYGYTF. The bases read TGTGCCAGCAGCTTATCCGGACAGGGGGATTACTATGGCTACACCTTC.